Below, 30 T cell receptor beta chains from the same sample are listed, as sequenced in a study of blood T cell repertoires in COVID-19. Sequencing used immunoSEQ multiplex PCR; TCRdb keeps in-frame clones, though not all of them. The sample yields more than 400,000 clones, about nine tenths seen once. The source material was PBMCs or T cells enriched from blood (not recorded which). The receptors shown here come from a man between 18 and 29 years old who had recovered from COVID-19.

The DNA for the CDR3 is TGTGCCAGCAGTGAAGCGGGAAGGACAAATCAGCCCCAGCATTTT. Protein: CASSEAGRTNQPQHF. V usage is TRBV2 and J usage is TRBJ1-5; D might be TRBD1 (5 bases). V lost 0 bases, J lost 4 bases, and 10 bases lay in between. The V gene's germline CDR1 is SNHLY and CDR2 FYNNEI. The CDR3 extends over 15 amino acids.

The CDR3 nucleotides are TGTGCCAGCAGCCAAGAATCAGGGGGTTCACCCCTCCACTTT. Amino acids: CASSQESGGSPLHF. The chain joins TRBV3-1 (or the pseudogene TRBV3-2) to TRBJ1-6; TRBD1 agrees at 7 bases. CDR3 length equals 14 residues. Per the germline V gene, CDR1 is LGHDT and CDR2 is YNNKEL (reference sequence). Trimming took 0 bases from V and 9 from J; bases not matched to a gene: 2.

Only one count was recorded for this clone. The junction departs from germline at one end; a sequencing error may be responsible. DNA of the CDR3: TGCGCCAGCAGTCAAACTTCAGGACGGCTTCGGGACTACAATCTGTTAAGCAATTTC. Its translation is CASSQTSGRLRDYNLLSNF. The genes are TRBV23-1 and TRBJ2-7; 7 nucleotides agree with TRBD2. TRBV23-1 is an ORF, and what it does is uncertain. This CDR3 spans 19 amino acids.

The rearrangement joins TRBV7-2 to TRBJ1-2, with 7 positions matching TRBD1. V was clipped by 4 bases and J by 13 bases; unmatched bases: 12. The CDR3 runs to 13 residues. Germline CDR1 is SGHTA and CDR2 is FQGNSA. The CDR3: CASSYGDSFYLTF. CDR3 DNA sequence: TGTGCCAGCAGCTACGGGGACAGCTTTTATCTCACCTTC.

The gene calls are TRBV3-1 (or the pseudogene TRBV3-2) and TRBJ2-2; 9 positions agree with TRBD2. The J segment lost 0 bases and the V segment lost 4 bases, leaving 15 bases of the junction unmatched. The CDR3 runs 20 residues. Per germline, CDR1 LGHDT and CDR2 YNNKEL (reference sequence). The CDR3 here is CASSPHSMVAGDPNTGELFF. The CDR3 DNA follows: TGTGCCAGCAGCCCCCACTCCATGGTAGCGGGAGACCCGAACACCGGGGAGCTGTTTTTT.

This clone appeared a single time. V is TRBV7-2 and J is TRBJ1-2; D not resolved. The ends were cut back, 2 bases at V and 2 bases at J, with 9 bases in the middle. Germline V gives CDR1 SGHTA, CDR2 FQGNSA. The CDR3 extends over 14 amino acids. CDR3 nucleotides: TGTGCCAGCAGCTTACAGGTTCAAAACTATGGCTACACCTTC. Protein sequence: CASSLQVQNYGYTF. Looking up the rest from reference TRBV7-2 and TRBJ1-2 gives the full variable domain: GAGVSQSPSNKVTEKGKDVELRCDPISGHTALYWYRQSLGQGLEFLIYFQGNSAPDKSGLPSDRFSAERTGGSVSTLTIQRTQQEDSAVYLCASSLQVQNYGYTFGSGTRLTVV.

The chain carries TRBV3-1 (or the pseudogene TRBV3-2) and TRBJ2-1, with 8 bases aligning to TRBD2. Germline loops: CDR1 LGHDT, CDR2 YNNKEL (reference sequence). The J segment lost 5 bases and the V segment lost 0 bases, leaving 9 bases of the junction unmatched. CDR3 length: 17 amino acids. CDR3 region: CASSQERGGLGHNEQFF. The DNA for the CDR3 is TGTGCCAGCAGCCAAGAGCGCGGGGGGCTCGGGCACAATGAGCAGTTCTTC.

The rearrangement uses TRBV23-1 and TRBJ2-7; D is ambiguous. TRBV23-1 is placed among ORFs of uncertain function. CDR3 size: 14 residues. V was clipped by 4 bases and J by 3 bases, with 13 bases between them. The DNA for the CDR3 is TGCGCCAGCAGTCCAACACAAGGAGACTACGAGCAGTACTTC. Translation gives CASSPTQGDYEQYF.

The V call is TRBV12-5, the J call TRBJ2-3; a possible D gene is TRBD1 (6 bases). Germline V gene lookup returns CDR1 LGHNT and CDR2 FRNRAP. The ends were cut back, 0 bases at V and 3 bases at J, with 22 bases in the middle. The CDR3 spans 19 residues. The chain's CDR3 is CASGLVPKFRGEGTDTQYF. In DNA form, the CDR3 reads TGTGCTAGTGGTTTGGTACCAAAATTCAGGGGAGAAGGAACAGATACGCAGTATTTT.

CDR3 sequence: CASSVDLNTEAFF. The CDR3 nucleotides are TGTGCCAGCAGCGTAGATCTGAACACTGAAGCTTTCTTT. The rearrangement links TRBV14 to TRBJ1-1; D remains unclear. Trimming shortened V by 5 bases and J by 0 bases, and 7 bases separated the two germline ends. The CDR3 sequence is 13 residues long. Germline-derived CDR1 and CDR2 are SGHDN and FVKESK.

The V and J genes are TRBV18 and TRBJ1-1, with D possibly matching TRBD1 (5 bases). This CDR3 has 15 amino acids. V lost 6 bases and J 5 bases, leaving 19 bases between the germline ends. The germline CDR1 and CDR2 sequences are KGHSH and LQKENI. The CDR3 sequence: CASSQTTGGLTEAFF. The DNA for the CDR3 is TGTGCCAGCTCCCAAACGACCGGGGGGTTGACTGAAGCTTTCTTT. Full variable domain (rest looked up from reference TRBV18 and TRBJ1-1): NAGVMQNPRHLVRRRGQEARLRCSPMKGHSHVYWYRQLPEEGLKFMVYLQKENIIDESGMPKERFSAEFPKEGPSILRIQQVVRGDSAAYFCASSQTTGGLTEAFFGQGTRLTVV.

J is TRBJ2-1 and V is TRBV15; D might be TRBD2 (5 bases). Between the trimmed V and J ends, which lost 0 bases and 14 bases, there was a span of 20 bases. The CDR3 extends over 15 amino acids. CDR1 and CDR2 from the germline V gene are LNHNV and YYDKDF (reference sequence). The CDR3 loop reads CATSRDWASNGVKFF. In nucleotides, the CDR3 is TGTGCCACCAGCAGAGATTGGGCGTCCAACGGGGTAAAGTTCTTC. The whole variable domain, filled in from reference TRBV15 and TRBJ2-1, reads DAMVIQNPRYQVTQFGKPVTLSCSQTLNHNVMYWYQQKSSQAPKLLFHYYDKDFNNEADTPDNFQSRRPNTSFCFLDIRSPGLGDTAMYLCATSRDWASNGVKFFGPGTRLTVL.

This chain connects TRBV11-3 to TRBJ2-1; perhaps TRBD1 as D (6 bases). The CDR3 extends over 15 amino acids. Germline lookup yields CDR1 SGHNT and CDR2 YENEEA. Deletions cut 5 bases from V and 10 bases from J, with 21 bases between. The CDR3 nucleotides read TGTGCCAGCAGCCCCCGAGGGGGTCCGCGAAAAGAGCAGTTCTTC. Protein sequence: CASSPRGGPRKEQFF.

The rearrangement joins TRBV5-1 to TRBJ2-7, with no clear D. Germline V CDR1 and CDR2: SGHRS, YFSETQ. There are 16 residues in the CDR3. V dropped 0 bases and J dropped 3 bases, with 16 bases sitting between them. The CDR3: CASSLGGLPPSYEQYF. The CDR3 DNA is TGCGCCAGCAGCTTGGGAGGTCTCCCGCCAAGCTACGAGCAGTACTTC.

The chain joins TRBV3-1 (or the pseudogene TRBV3-2) to TRBJ1-6; D uncertain. The CDR3 consists of 13 residues. CDR1 and CDR2 (germline): LGHDT, YNNKEL (reference sequence). The V end lost 0 bases, the J end lost 13 bases, and 10 bases lay between the germline ends. The DNA of the CDR3 is TGTGCCAGCAGCCAAGACCTGGGCTTGCCCCTCCACTTT. This gives the protein CASSQDLGLPLHF.

The chain carries TRBV18 and TRBJ2-1, with D maybe TRBD1 (6 bases). V dropped 6 bases and J dropped 0 bases, with 12 bases sitting between them. The germline V gene encodes CDR1 KGHSH and CDR2 LQKENI. This CDR3 has 15 residues. The CDR3 loop is CASSSGVFSYNEQFF. The DNA of the CDR3 is TGTGCCAGCTCGTCAGGGGTCTTCTCCTACAATGAGCAGTTCTTC.

A few counts support this clone. The J gene is TRBJ2-5, the V gene TRBV10-2, with D perhaps matching TRBD1 (7 bases). Germline V gives CDR1 WSHSY, CDR2 SAAADI. This CDR3 spans 15 amino acids. The V and J ends lost 0 bases and 4 bases respectively, with 12 bases between them. The CDR3 nucleotides read TGCGCCAGCAGTGAGTCGTGGCAGGGGGGAGAGACCCAGTACTTC. Protein product: CASSESWQGGETQYF.

V gene TRBV29-1 combines with J gene TRBJ1-2; D unresolved. Trimming shortened V by 4 bases and J by 0 bases, and 3 bases separated the two germline ends. This CDR3 is 11 amino acids long. Germline CDR1 and CDR2: SQVTM and ANQGSEA. The CDR3 region has the DNA TGCAGCGTTGCGTCTAACTATGGCTACACCTTC. This gives the protein CSVASNYGYTF.

The chain combines TRBV9 with TRBJ1-1, with D possibly TRBD1 on 6 matching bases. CDR1 and CDR2 (germline): SGDLS, YYNGEE. The CDR3 extends over 14 amino acids. V shed 3 bases and J shed 4 bases, with 13 bases lying between them. The CDR3 DNA follows: TGTGCCAGCAGCGAACAGGGTCCGGGCACTGAAGCTTTCTTT. Its translation: CASSEQGPGTEAFF. The full variable domain, completed using reference TRBV9 and TRBJ1-1, is DSGVTQTPKHLITATGQRVTLRCSPRSGDLSVYWYQQSLDQGLQFLIQYYNGEERAKGNILERFSAQQFPDLHSELNLSSLELGDSALYFCASSEQGPGTEAFFGQGTRLTVV.

The V call is TRBV24-1, the J call TRBJ2-2, with a tentative D call TRBD1 (6 bases). The ends were cut back, 2 bases at V and 0 bases at J, with 9 bases in the middle. The CDR3 loop spans 16 amino acids. Germline V gene data show CDR1 as KGHDR and CDR2 as SFDVKD. Here the CDR3 DNA reads TGTGCCACCAGTGATTCACGGACAGCGAACACCGGGGAGCTGTTTTTT. Its translation is CATSDSRTANTGELFF.

About this clone itself: Additional DNA sequences in this sample encode the identical CDR3. This rearrangement joins TRBV6-1 to TRBJ2-1; TRBD2 might be the D (6 bases). V shed 3 bases and J shed 0 bases, with 9 bases lying between them. Germline lookup yields CDR1 MNHNS and CDR2 SASEGT. The CDR3 is made up of 15 amino acids. The CDR3 DNA follows: TGTGCCAGCAGTGAGGGGAGGAGCTCCTACAATGAGCAGTTCTTC. This translates into CASSEGRSSYNEQFF.

J is TRBJ2-2 and V is TRBV24-1, with TRBD1 matching over 7 bases. Germline CDR1 and CDR2: KGHDR and SFDVKD. V lost 6 bases to trimming and J lost 0 bases; unmatched junction nucleotides: 6. The CDR3 is 16 amino acids. The CDR3 region has the DNA TGTGCCACCAGTCGACTGGGACAGACGAACACCGGGGAGCTGTTTTTT. Amino acids: CATSRLGQTNTGELFF.

The rearrangement links TRBV9 to TRBJ2-1, with a possible D match to TRBD2 (5 bases). V was pared by 7 bases and J by 4 bases, with 12 bases between. The CDR3 sequence is 13 residues long. In germline, CDR1 is SGDLS, CDR2 YYNGEE. The CDR3 DNA sequence: TGTGCCAGCTCTCCGGGGTTGTACAATGAGCAGTTCTTC. Its translation is CASSPGLYNEQFF.

This chain uses TRBV5-4 with TRBJ2-7; D gene ambiguous. This CDR3 comprises 15 residues. V was pared by 4 bases and J by 0 bases, with 14 bases between. CDR1 is SGHNT, CDR2 YYREEE, per germline (reference sequence). The DNA for the CDR3 is TGTGCCAGCAGCATGTGGTCCCTAGTCTCCTACGAGCAGTACTTC. Protein product: CASSMWSLVSYEQYF.

The chain recombines TRBV2 with TRBJ2-3; 11 bases fit TRBD1. Losses at the gene ends were 5 bases for V and 6 bases for J; bases not matched to a gene: 4. Germline V gene data show CDR1 as SNHLY and CDR2 as FYNNEI. The CDR3 sequence is 14 residues long. In nucleotides, the CDR3 is TGTGCCAGCAGTTTGGACAGGGGGCTGGATACGCAGTATTTT. Its translation is CASSLDRGLDTQYF.

This chain connects TRBV7-2 to TRBJ1-2; 8 bases are a match to TRBD1. This CDR3 is built from 15 residues. Trimming cost V 5 bases and J 7 bases; bases outside gene matches: 12. Germline V gives CDR1 SGHTA, CDR2 FQGNSA. The CDR3 loop reads CASSGDVTGVRGYTF. CDR3 nucleotide sequence: TGTGCCAGCAGCGGGGACGTGACAGGGGTGCGTGGCTACACCTTC. The whole variable domain, remainder taken from reference TRBV7-2 and TRBJ1-2, is GAGVSQSPSNKVTEKGKDVELRCDPISGHTALYWYRQSLGQGLEFLIYFQGNSAPDKSGLPSDRFSAERTGGSVSTLTIQRTQQEDSAVYLCASSGDVTGVRGYTFGSGTRLTVV.

The rearrangement joins TRBV5-1 to TRBJ2-7; 7 positions agree with TRBD2. There are 16 residues in the CDR3. Germline V gene sequence: CDR1 SGHRS, CDR2 YFSETQ. The ends lost 0 bases at V and 0 bases at J; junction bases unmatched: 6. This chain's CDR3 is CASSLGASGSSYEQYF. The CDR3 DNA reads TGCGCCAGCAGCTTGGGGGCTAGCGGAAGCTCCTACGAGCAGTACTTC.

The V and J genes are TRBV11-2 and TRBJ1-1, with no clear D. The V end was cut by 2 bases, the J end by 4 bases, with 14 bases between. Germline CDR1 SGHAT, CDR2 FQNNGV. The CDR3 runs 15 residues. CDR3: CASSLTGRGGTEAFF. In DNA, the CDR3 is TGTGCCAGCAGCTTAACCGGAAGAGGAGGCACTGAAGCTTTCTTT.

There are a few counts of this clone. This sequence joins TRBV10-3 and TRBJ1-1; 7 bases map to TRBD1. V shed 7 bases and J 0 bases; nucleotides not matched to a gene: 5. This CDR3 comprises 14 residues. Per the germline V gene, CDR1 is ENHRY and CDR2 is SYGVKD. The DNA for the CDR3 is TGTGCCATCACCCAAGGGGGCATGAACACTGAAGCTTTCTTT. Protein: CAITQGGMNTEAFF.

This clone has a handful of counts. V gene TRBV4-1 combines with J gene TRBJ2-2; D remains ambiguous. V lost 0 bases and J 4 bases, leaving 3 bases between the germline ends. Germline values: CDR1 MGHRA, CDR2 YSYEKL. The CDR3 sequence is 13 residues long. The CDR3 reads CASSQDLTGELFF. As DNA, the CDR3 is TGCGCCAGCAGCCAAGATCTCACCGGGGAGCTGTTTTTT.